These 17 T cell receptor beta chains were sequenced from one sample in a study of beta chain features in type 1 diabetes. Points from the study as a whole: Among all four CD4+ subsets, Type 1 diabetes patients had TCRB CDR3s that were moderately but significantly shorter.

No antigen has been identified for these receptors. Expressed TCRB transcripts were sequenced, since all the RNA that had been isolated was reverse transcribed. Some clones are missing from TCRdb's copy, which holds only in-frame ones; the method was immunoSEQ multiplex PCR. The sample has around 160,000 clones, roughly 65% seen once; the top ten hold approximately 0.089%. Sequenced sample: naive CD4+ T cells from blood. These receptors were collected from a man aged 25-40 years with type 1 diabetes.

The CDR3 region has the DNA TGTGCCAGCAGCCGTCTCCGGGGCGGAGGAGATACGCAGTATTTT. It translates to CASSRLRGGGDTQYF. The chain couples TRBV28 to TRBJ2-3, with D perhaps TRBD1 or TRBD2 (5 bases each). Trimming cost V 6 bases and J 5 bases, with 18 bases left between them. This CDR3 is 15 amino acids long. Germline CDR1 MDHEN, CDR2 SYDVKM.

A few counts support this clone. The CDR3 is CASSIGTVSGNTIYF. DNA for the CDR3: TGTGCCAGCAGCATAGGGACAGTCTCTGGAAACACCATATATTTT. The chain links TRBV5-4 to TRBJ1-3; 7 bases are shared with TRBD1. Germline CDR1 and CDR2: SGHNT and YYREEE (reference sequence). Trimming took 4 bases from V and 0 from J; bases not matched to a gene: 4. This CDR3 contains 15 residues.

CDR3 sequence (DNA): TGTGCCAGCAGCTTACGAGAGCGGGGACAAGAGACCCAGTACTTC. Residues: CASSLRERGQETQYF. The J gene is TRBJ2-5, the V gene TRBV7-2; TRBD2 agrees at 7 bases. CDR1 and CDR2 (germline): SGHTA, FQGNSA. Losses at the gene ends were 2 bases for V and 2 bases for J; bases not matched to a gene: 5. The CDR3 extends over 15 amino acids. Together with reference TRBV7-2 and TRBJ2-5, the CDR3 gives the full variable domain: GAGVSQSPSNKVTEKGKDVELRCDPISGHTALYWYRQSLGQGLEFLIYFQGNSAPDKSGLPSDRFSAERTGGSVSTLTIQRTQQEDSAVYLCASSLRERGQETQYFGPGTRLLVL.

This chain joins TRBV30 and TRBJ1-2; D call uncertain. The CDR3 spans 11 residues. The V end was cut by 4 bases, the J end by 7 bases, with 10 bases between. Per germline, CDR1 GTSNPN and CDR2 SVGIG (reference sequence). CDR3 coding DNA: TGTGCCTGGACCGAGCGGGTTGGCTACACCTTC. Translating it yields CAWTERVGYTF.

V usage is TRBV19 and J usage is TRBJ2-5, with D perhaps TRBD1 (6 bases). The CDR3 is 13 amino acids. Trimming took 4 bases from V and 4 from J, leaving 10 bases between them. CDR1 and CDR2 (germline): LNHDA, SQIVND (reference sequence). CDR3 sequence reads: CASSSQGTETQYF. The CDR3 nucleotides are TGTGCCAGTAGTAGCCAGGGGACAGAGACCCAGTACTTC.

The V call is TRBV5-1, the J call TRBJ2-7, with TRBD1 as a possible D gene (5 bases). V was trimmed by 4 bases and J by 1 base, leaving 12 bases between them. This CDR3 is 14 amino acids long. From germline, CDR1 is SGHRS and CDR2 YFSETQ. CDR3 DNA sequence: TGCGCCAGCAGCGGTCGGACACGTTCCTACGAGCAGTACTTC. The encoded protein is CASSGRTRSYEQYF.

V usage is TRBV10-1 and J usage is TRBJ2-5; a weak D match, TRBD1 (5 bases). Trimming shortened V by 3 bases and J by 2 bases, and 10 bases separated the two germline ends. The CDR3 has 14 amino acids. Germline V CDR1 and CDR2: WNHNN, SYGVQD (reference sequence). CDR3 bases: TGCGCCAGCAGTGATCGGCAGGGTCAAGAGACCCAGTACTTC. It yields the protein CASSDRQGQETQYF.

The V and J genes are TRBV12-5 and TRBJ2-3; 10 bases are a match to TRBD2. The CDR3 spans 14 residues. The J segment lost 4 bases and the V segment lost 7 bases, leaving 5 bases of the junction unmatched. CDR1 and CDR2 (germline): LGHNT, FRNRAP. This chain's CDR3 is CASVGTSDPDTQYF. The CDR3 region has the DNA TGTGCTAGTGTCGGGACTAGCGATCCAGATACGCAGTATTTT. Filled out from reference TRBV12-5 and TRBJ2-3, the complete variable domain reads DARVTQTPRHKVTEMGQEVTMRCQPILGHNTVFWYRQTMMQGLELLAYFRNRAPLDDSGMPKDRFSAEMPDATLATLKIQPSEPRDSAVYFCASVGTSDPDTQYFGPGTRLTVL.

This clone was observed a few times. The J gene is TRBJ2-1, the V gene TRBV30, with TRBD2 as a possible D gene (6 bases). The CDR3 is 16 amino acids. CDR1 and CDR2 (germline): GTSNPN, SVGIG (reference sequence). Trimming removed 0 bases from V and 1 base from J, with 13 bases in between. The CDR3 region has the DNA TGTGCCTGGAGTGTAACAGGTGGGGGGTCCTACAATGAGCAGTTCTTC. It specifies CAWSVTGGGSYNEQFF.

The genes are TRBV4-1 and TRBJ2-3, with a possible D match to TRBD2 (6 bases). Germline V gene data show CDR1 as MGHRA and CDR2 as YSYEKL. This CDR3 has 15 residues. V was cut by 0 bases and J by 2 bases, with 9 bases left in between. DNA for the CDR3: TGCGCCAGCAGCCAAGAGGACTATCACACAGATACGCAGTATTTT. It translates to CASSQEDYHTDTQYF.

J is TRBJ2-7 and V is TRBV27, with D unclear. There are 14 residues in the CDR3. Germline-derived CDR1 and CDR2 are MNHEY and SMNVEV (reference sequence). V shed 0 bases and J shed 6 bases, with 12 bases lying between them. Here the CDR3 DNA reads TGTGCCAGCAGTTTATCGCGGTTAAAGAGCGAGCAGTACTTC. Its protein is CASSLSRLKSEQYF.

The table lists this clone with a few counts. The gene calls are TRBV29-1 and TRBJ2-5; D uncertain. From germline, CDR1 is SQVTM and CDR2 ANQGSEA. The CDR3 covers 12 residues. Trimming stripped 5 bases from V and 7 bases from J, with 14 bases between. DNA for the CDR3: TGCAGCGTTCTCCAGGAAGGATTGACCCAGTACTTC. Translation gives CSVLQEGLTQYF.

V gene TRBV7-9 combines with J gene TRBJ2-4; D uncertain. The V end was cut by 1 base, the J end by 2 bases, with 15 bases between. The CDR3 runs to 17 residues. Germline values: CDR1 SEHNR, CDR2 FQNEAQ (reference sequence). In nucleotides, the CDR3 is TGTGCCAGCAGCTTAGTCGGTGGACCGTTATCCAAAAACATTCAGTACTTC. This gives the protein CASSLVGGPLSKNIQYF.

The chain joins TRBV5-1 to TRBJ2-7, with 9 bases that match TRBD1. The CDR3 sequence is 13 residues long. The germline V gene encodes CDR1 SGHRS and CDR2 YFSETQ. Losses at the gene ends were 5 bases for V and 3 bases for J; bases not matched to a gene: 3. In DNA form, the CDR3 reads TGCGCCAGCAGGCGGACAGGGGACTACGAGCAGTACTTC. Translation gives CASRRTGDYEQYF.

The chain employs TRBV7-6 and TRBJ2-5; 9 nucleotides align to TRBD1. Trimming removed 0 bases from V and 5 bases from J; junction bases left unmatched: 7. This CDR3 spans 16 amino acids. CDR1 and CDR2 (germline): SGHVS, FNYEAQ. The CDR3 nucleotides are TGTGCCAGCAGCTTAGCAGACTCGACAGGGGGTGAGACCCAGTACTTC. Its translation is CASSLADSTGGETQYF.

The chain employs TRBV19 and TRBJ1-1; TRBD1 matches at 8 bases. V lost 5 bases to trimming and J lost 3 bases; unmatched junction nucleotides: 8. Germline V CDR1 and CDR2: LNHDA, SQIVND (reference sequence). The CDR3 contains 15 residues. The CDR3 sequence: CASSLLDRVDTEAFF. Here the CDR3 DNA reads TGTGCCAGTAGTCTACTGGACAGGGTTGACACTGAAGCTTTCTTT. The full variable domain, in which reference TRBV19 and TRBJ1-1 provide the parts outside the CDR3, is DGGITQSPKYLFRKEGQNVTLSCEQNLNHDAMYWYRQDPGQGLRLIYYSQIVNDFQKGDIAEGYSVSREKKESFPLTVTSAQKNPTAFYLCASSLLDRVDTEAFFGQGTRLTVV.

V usage is TRBV7-9 and J usage is TRBJ1-2, with D possibly being TRBD1 (6 bases). CDR1 and CDR2 from the germline V gene are SEHNR and FQNEAQ (reference sequence). V dropped 5 bases and J dropped 8 bases, with 12 bases sitting between them. The CDR3 is 12 residues long. CDR3 in amino acids: CASSAWTAGYTF. The CDR3 nucleotides are TGTGCCAGCAGCGCGTGGACAGCCGGCTACACCTTC.